Listed here are 32 T cell receptor beta chains from one sample, sequenced in a study of T cell responses to AZD1222 COVID-19 vaccine. Repertoires were generated with immunoSEQ multiplex PCR, while TCRdb's copy carries only in-frame clones and drops some. The data contain 90,000 to 120,000 clones, about nine tenths of them singletons. The sample here was peripheral blood, taken 28 days after the second AZD1222 dose. These receptors were taken from an adult who received the AZD1222 COVID-19 vaccine.

This chain uses TRBV21-1 with TRBJ2-7; TRBD1 is the table's D call, not checked against the DNA. TRBV21-1 counts as a pseudogene. This CDR3 is built from 15 residues. The CDR3 loop is CASSKQTGYSYEQYF. The DNA of the CDR3 is TGTGCCAGCAGCAAACAGACAGGGTACTCCTACGAGCAGTACTTC.

The gene calls are TRBV19 and TRBJ1-1, with TRBD1 matching over 8 bases. With 7 bases clipped from V and 1 base from J, the junction kept 5 bases outside the gene matches. CDR1 is LNHDA and CDR2 is SQIVND in the germline V gene (reference sequence). This CDR3 region has 14 residues. The DNA of the CDR3 is TGTGCCAGTACTATCACAGGGGGGAACACTGAAGCTTTCTTT. Protein sequence: CASTITGGNTEAFF.

This clone appeared a single time. The chain couples TRBV28 to TRBJ1-5; a possible D gene is TRBD1 (5 bases). CDR1 and CDR2 (germline): MDHEN, SYDVKM. The CDR3 spans 15 residues. Trimming removed 5 bases at V and 4 bases at J, with 15 bases between. CDR3 loop: CASSLDRDLNQPQHF. Written as DNA, the CDR3 is TGTGCCAGCAGTCTTGACCGGGACCTTAATCAGCCCCAGCATTTT.

The rearrangement links TRBV6-6 to TRBJ1-1, with D uncertain. This CDR3 region has 11 residues. Trimming cost V 7 bases and J 6 bases, with 9 bases left between them. Germline values: CDR1 MNHNY, CDR2 SVGAGI (reference sequence). CDR3: CASNQFSEAFF. DNA for the CDR3: TGTGCCAGCAACCAGTTTTCTGAAGCTTTCTTT.

J is TRBJ2-1 and V is TRBV3-1 (or the pseudogene TRBV3-2); TRBD1 aligns across 8 bases. Germline CDR1 LGHDT, CDR2 YNNKEL (reference sequence). V trimming: 4 bases; J trimming: 1 base; junction bases outside the gene matches: 3. The CDR3 contains 15 residues. The CDR3 DNA is TGTGCCAGCAGCCCCGGACAGGGTTCCTACAATGAGCAGTTCTTC. Translating it yields CASSPGQGSYNEQFF.

The CDR3 reads CASSALVGEQYF. CDR3 in DNA: TGTGCCAGCAGCGCACTAGTCGGCGAGCAGTACTTC. The chain recombines TRBV9 with TRBJ2-7; weak D call: TRBD2 (5 bases). The CDR3 consists of 12 residues. V lost 3 bases and J lost 6, with 10 bases in between. Germline values: CDR1 SGDLS, CDR2 YYNGEE.

This clone was observed a single time. CDR3 amino acids: CASSLEGYEQYF. For the CDR3, the DNA is TGCGCCAGCAGCTTGGAGGGCTACGAGCAGTACTTC. The chain uses TRBV5-1 and TRBJ2-7, with D uncertain. Germline V gene data show CDR1 as SGHRS and CDR2 as YFSETQ. The V end lost 0 bases, the J end lost 3 bases, and 4 bases lay between the germline ends. The CDR3 consists of 12 residues.

The chain uses TRBV9 and TRBJ2-7; 9 bases agree with TRBD2. Germline CDR1 and CDR2: SGDLS and YYNGEE. V trimming: 3 bases; J trimming: 0 bases; junction bases outside the gene matches: 10. The CDR3 sequence is 17 residues long. The CDR3 nucleotides are TGTGCCAGCAGCGCGGGGGGCGGGAGGGCCAACTCCTACGAGCAGTACTTC. Translation: CASSAGGGRANSYEQYF.

The chain has TRBV28 and TRBJ1-4; TRBD1 is a possible D gene (6 bases). Trimming shortened V by 3 bases and J by 1 base, and 12 bases separated the two germline ends. The CDR3 is made up of 16 amino acids. In germline, CDR1 is MDHEN, CDR2 SYDVKM. CDR3 in amino acids: CASSFPARGTNEKLFF. The CDR3 nucleotides read TGTGCCAGCAGTTTTCCGGCCAGGGGAACTAATGAAAAACTGTTTTTT.

The rearrangement joins TRBV7-9 to TRBJ1-2, with a tentative D call TRBD1 (5 bases). The germline V gene has CDR1 SEHNR and CDR2 FQNEAQ (reference sequence). The V end lost 1 base, the J end lost 4 bases, and 10 bases lay between the germline ends. CDR3 length: 14 residues. Here the CDR3 DNA reads TGTGCCAGCAGCTTAGGGGGGTCTTCCTATGGCTACACCTTC. Its protein product is CASSLGGSSYGYTF. The whole variable domain, remainder taken from reference TRBV7-9 and TRBJ1-2, is DTGVSQNPRHKITKRGQNVTFRCDPISEHNRLYWYRQTLGQGPEFLTYFQNEAQLEKSRLLSDRFSAERPKGSFSTLEIQRTEQGDSAMYLCASSLGGSSYGYTFGSGTRLTVV.

V and J are TRBV5-6 and TRBJ2-4, with D possibly TRBD2 on 7 matching bases. The CDR3 sequence is 14 residues long. Germline V lookup: CDR1 SGHDT, CDR2 YYEEEE. Trimming stripped 0 bases from V and 6 bases from J, with 10 bases between. CDR3 DNA: TGTGCCAGCAGCTTGGAGGGGGAGGGAAACATTCAGTACTTC. Translating it yields CASSLEGEGNIQYF. The whole variable domain, filled in from reference TRBV5-6 and TRBJ2-4, reads DAGVTQSPTHLIKTRGQQVTLRCSPKSGHDTVSWYQQALGQGPQFIFQYYEEEERQRGNFPDRFSGHQFPNYSSELNVNALLLGDSALYLCASSLEGEGNIQYFGAGTRLSVL.

The chain joins TRBV4-3 to TRBJ2-7; TRBD2 aligns across 11 bases. The CDR3 length is 17 residues. With V trimmed by 0 bases and J by 5 bases, 9 bases remained unmatched. From germline, CDR1 is LGHNA and CDR2 YSLEER. CDR3 protein: CASSQDLVTSGIHEQYF. CDR3 nucleotide sequence: TGCGCCAGCAGCCAAGATTTGGTGACTAGCGGGATCCACGAGCAGTACTTC.

This clone was recorded only once. V is TRBV19 and J is TRBJ1-2; D not resolved. CDR3 length: 13 amino acids. CDR1 is LNHDA and CDR2 is SQIVND in the germline V gene (reference sequence). Deletions cut 5 bases from V and 3 bases from J, with 10 bases between. The CDR3, as DNA: TGTGCCAGTAGTGCGGACGTTTACTATGGCTACACCTTC. Protein product: CASSADVYYGYTF.

The V and J genes are TRBV18 and TRBJ2-5; D uncertain. CDR1 is KGHSH, CDR2 LQKENI, per germline. Trimming took off 2 bases at V and 5 bases at J, with 9 bases between the two ends. The CDR3 runs to 13 residues. The CDR3 region is CASSPYYGETQYF. The CDR3 bases are TGTGCCAGCTCACCATACTACGGGGAGACCCAGTACTTC.

The genes are TRBV6-2 or TRBV6-3 and TRBJ2-3; 8 nucleotides match TRBD1. Germline assignment: CDR1 MNHEY and CDR2 SVGEGT. The CDR3 is 17 residues long. V lost 2 bases and J lost 4; bases outside the gene matches: 11. The CDR3 loop reads CASSYGMTGVGADTQYF. The CDR3 DNA reads TGTGCCAGCAGTTACGGGATGACAGGGGTGGGAGCAGATACGCAGTATTTT.

A few counts support this clone. V usage is TRBV7-8 and J usage is TRBJ2-5, with D perhaps matching TRBD1 or TRBD2 (6 bases each). Per the germline V gene, CDR1 is SGHVS and CDR2 is FQNEAQ. This CDR3 is built from 16 residues. Trimming pared 1 base from V and 7 bases from J, leaving 19 bases between. DNA of the CDR3: TGTGCCAGCAGCTTAGAGGCTTTCGGGGGCGACGGGACCCAGTACTTC. Amino acid sequence: CASSLEAFGGDGTQYF.

The CDR3 protein is CASSGRDLGETQYF. The CDR3 DNA reads TGTGCCAGCAGTGGCAGGGACCTGGGGGAGACCCAGTACTTC. The chain uses TRBV25-1 and TRBJ2-5; D might be TRBD1 or TRBD2, each matching 5 bases. Trimming stripped 4 bases from V and 5 bases from J, with 14 bases between. This CDR3 region has 14 residues. The germline gives CDR1 MGHDK, CDR2 SYGVNS.

The rearrangement links TRBV27 to TRBJ2-3, with 11 nucleotides matching TRBD1. Germline assignment: CDR1 MNHEY and CDR2 SMNVEV (reference sequence). The CDR3 loop spans 18 amino acids. With V trimmed by 0 bases and J by 3 bases, 8 bases remained unmatched. CDR3 protein: CASSLSLRRDRGTDTQYF. In DNA form, the CDR3 reads TGTGCCAGCAGTTTATCCCTACGCCGGGACAGGGGGACAGATACGCAGTATTTT.

The chain is built from TRBV7-2 and TRBJ1-1, with D unclear. Trimming removed 5 bases from V and 0 bases from J, with 16 bases in between. This CDR3 is 16 amino acids long. From germline, CDR1 is SGHTA and CDR2 FQGNSA. The DNA for the CDR3 is TGTGCCAGCAGCCCCGGACCCATCGCGGTGAACACTGAAGCTTTCTTT. Amino acids: CASSPGPIAVNTEAFF.

This rearrangement joins TRBV9 to TRBJ2-2; 8 bases map to TRBD1. The CDR3 runs 14 residues. Germline assignment: CDR1 SGDLS and CDR2 YYNGEE. The trim removed 4 bases at V and 7 bases at J, leaving 6 bases unmatched. The CDR3 region is CASSPRTGRGELFF. As DNA, the CDR3 is TGTGCCAGCAGCCCCCGGACAGGGCGCGGGGAGCTGTTTTTT.

The CDR3 sequence is CASGPGTGTWRADTQYF. CDR3 DNA: TGTGCTAGTGGTCCAGGGACCGGGACCTGGCGGGCAGATACGCAGTATTTT. V gene TRBV12-5 combines with J gene TRBJ2-3, with D perhaps matching TRBD1 or TRBD2 (5 bases each). Trimming removed 5 bases at V and 4 bases at J, with 22 bases between. CDR3 length: 17 residues. In germline, CDR1 is LGHNT, CDR2 FRNRAP.

The CDR3 loop reads CASSMGPTWSYYTF. CDR3 coding DNA: TGTGCCAGTAGTATGGGTCCTACCTGGAGTTACTACACCTTC. The V and J genes are TRBV19 and TRBJ1-2; D remains unclear. Germline values: CDR1 LNHDA, CDR2 SQIVND (reference sequence). This CDR3 comprises 14 residues. V lost 3 bases, J lost 10 bases, and 18 bases lay in between.

In this sample, this clone turned up once. The chain employs TRBV5-1 and TRBJ1-2; 7 bases agree with TRBD1. From germline, CDR1 is SGHRS and CDR2 YFSETQ. J was trimmed by 8 bases and V by 0 bases; bases with no gene match: 7. The CDR3 runs 14 residues. CDR3 region: CASSLGGQEGGYTF. The CDR3, as DNA: TGCGCCAGCAGCTTGGGAGGACAGGAGGGGGGCTACACCTTC. The variable domain in full, completed from reference TRBV5-1 and TRBJ1-2, reads KAGVTQTPRYLIKTRGQQVTLSCSPISGHRSVSWYQQTPGQGLQFLFEYFSETQRNKGNFPGRFSGRQFSNSRSEMNVSTLELGDSALYLCASSLGGQEGGYTFGSGTRLTVV.

This rearrangement joins TRBV19 to TRBJ1-4; D perhaps matches TRBD1 (6 bases). The CDR3 length is 16 residues. Germline V gene sequence: CDR1 LNHDA, CDR2 SQIVND (reference sequence). Trimming cost V 7 bases and J 8 bases, with 23 bases left between them. The CDR3 protein is CASIPPPGQGMEKLFF. The CDR3 nucleotides are TGTGCCAGTATACCCCCCCCGGGGCAGGGGATGGAAAAACTGTTTTTT. Drawing the rest from reference TRBV19 and TRBJ1-4, the complete variable domain is DGGITQSPKYLFRKEGQNVTLSCEQNLNHDAMYWYRQDPGQGLRLIYYSQIVNDFQKGDIAEGYSVSREKKESFPLTVTSAQKNPTAFYLCASIPPPGQGMEKLFFGSGTQLSVL.

The chain couples TRBV11-2 to TRBJ1-5; D not resolved. The CDR3 spans 15 residues. Germline loops: CDR1 SGHAT, CDR2 FQNNGV. With 1 base removed from V and 2 bases from J, the gap between germline ends came to 9 bases. The CDR3 protein is CASSLGELGNQPQHF. CDR3 bases: TGTGCCAGCAGCTTAGGGGAGCTTGGCAATCAGCCCCAGCATTTT.

This chain links TRBV9 with TRBJ1-5; TRBD1 is a possible D gene (5 bases). Trimming left V 2 bases short and J 3 bases short, with 9 bases between. Germline V gene lookup returns CDR1 SGDLS and CDR2 YYNGEE. This CDR3 is 14 amino acids long. The CDR3 DNA reads as TGTGCCAGCAGCGTTGGGACTCTCAATCAGCCCCAGCATTTT. Translating it yields CASSVGTLNQPQHF.

The rearrangement joins TRBV12-3 or TRBV12-4 to TRBJ2-1, with 8 bases identical to TRBD2. V shed 6 bases and J 12 bases; nucleotides not matched to a gene: 4. This CDR3 contains 11 residues. In DNA form, the CDR3 reads TGTGCCAGCAGGGCGGGAGGAGGGCAGTTCTTC. Its translation is CASRAGGGQFF.

This chain links TRBV7-2 with TRBJ2-1; perhaps TRBD1 as D (6 bases). The CDR3 is made up of 13 amino acids. From germline, CDR1 is SGHTA and CDR2 FQGNSA. Trimming cost V 11 bases and J 6 bases, with 17 bases left between them. CDR3 protein: CASQGLASNEQFF. The CDR3 bases are TGTGCCTCTCAGGGGCTAGCAAGCAATGAGCAGTTCTTC.

The chain links TRBV11-3 to TRBJ2-2, with TRBD2 matching over 7 bases. Per the germline V gene, CDR1 is SGHNT and CDR2 is YENEEA. The CDR3 sequence is 16 residues long. J lost 0 bases, V lost 5 bases, and 6 bases had no gene match. CDR3 region: CASSPGTTSNTGELFF. Written as DNA, the CDR3 is TGTGCCAGCAGCCCCGGGACTACTTCGAACACCGGGGAGCTGTTTTTT.

V gene TRBV19 combines with J gene TRBJ1-5; D ambiguous. Trimming stripped 5 bases from V and 2 bases from J, with 13 bases between. Germline loops: CDR1 LNHDA, CDR2 SQIVND (reference sequence). The CDR3 contains 15 residues. The CDR3 reads CASSETASGNQPQHF. The DNA of the CDR3 is TGTGCCAGTAGTGAGACCGCATCCGGCAATCAGCCCCAGCATTTT.

A word on this clone: No conserved phenylalanine or tryptophan ends this CDR3, so it is likely a read error. Because the CDR3's place on the DNA is in doubt, the DNA is left out and the CDR3 is given as listed by TCRdb. The chain uses TRBV21-1 and TRBJ1-3. TRBV21-1 is a documented pseudogene. The CDR3 has 10 amino acids, counting both end residues. The CDR3 here is CASSQVRRGL.

The chain uses TRBV11-2 and TRBJ1-4; D unclear. Germline loops: CDR1 SGHAT, CDR2 FQNNGV. The V end lost 4 bases, the J end lost 12 bases, and 12 bases lay between the germline ends. The CDR3 is 12 residues long. The CDR3 DNA sequence: TGTGCCAGCAGCTCACAGCTTTTTGAACTGTTTTTT. It translates to CASSSQLFELFF.